Listed here are 12 T cell receptor beta chains from one sample, sequenced in a study of T cells in Graves' hyperthyroidism and ophthalmopathy. RNA transcripts gave rise to amplified TCR beta CDR3 regions. First-round RT-PCR with HTBI primers amplified the TCR CDR3 region. TCRdb processed the multiplex PCR reads anew with MiXCR; each CDR3 protein has one entry. The sample carries a few hundred thousand distinct CDR3 sequences, around 16% recorded once. Material for sequencing was blood. These receptors were obtained from a woman between 25 and 40 years old with Graves' ophthalmopathy.

In its sample, this clonotype was seen many times. The chain joins TRBV28 to TRBJ2-1; 8 bases are shared with TRBD1. V shed 7 bases, J shed 7 bases, and the junction held 6 bases outside the gene matches. Germline loops: CDR1 MDHEN, CDR2 SYDVKM. This CDR3 has 13 amino acids. The CDR3 DNA follows: TGTGCCAGCACCCCGGACAGGGTGAATGAGCAGTTCTTC. Translated, it gives CASTPDRVNEQFF. The full variable domain, rest sourced from reference TRBV28 and TRBJ2-1, is DVKVTQSSRYLVKRTGEKVFLECVQDMDHENMFWYRQDPGLGLRLIYFSYDVKMKEKGDIPEGYSVSREKKERFSLILESASTNQTSMYLCASTPDRVNEQFFGPGTRLTVL.

The V gene is TRBV6-2 or TRBV6-3, the J gene TRBJ1-5; tentative D call: TRBD1 (5 bases). The V and J ends lost 2 bases and 4 bases respectively, with 12 bases between them. The CDR3 is 15 amino acids. Germline CDR1 and CDR2: MNHEY and SVGEGT. The DNA of the CDR3 is TGTGCCAGCAGTTACGGCAGGGTTTGGAATCAGCCCCAGCATTTT. This codes for CASSYGRVWNQPQHF.

This clonotype occurred a few times. This rearrangement joins TRBV20-1 to TRBJ2-1; TRBD2 matches 12 bases. CDR3 length equals 13 residues. The germline V gene has CDR1 DFQATT and CDR2 SNEGSKA (reference sequence). J gave up 6 bases and V 5 bases, and 2 bases lay outside the gene matches. CDR3 protein: CSAWTSGINEQFF. In nucleotides, the CDR3 is TGCAGTGCTTGGACTAGCGGGATCAATGAGCAGTTCTTC.

This clonotype was observed many times. This sequence joins TRBV6-1 and TRBJ2-7; no definite D call. The CDR3 length is 15 residues. Trimming removed 10 bases at V and 2 bases at J, with 21 bases between. CDR1 MNHNS and CDR2 SASEGT come from the germline V gene. The CDR3 DNA is TGTGCCACTAATAAGATCCCAGGCGGTGCCTACGAGCAGTACTTC. Translated: CATNKIPGGAYEQYF.

The V gene is TRBV5-4, the J gene TRBJ2-1, with TRBD2 matching 11 bases. Germline lookup yields CDR1 SGHNT and CDR2 YYREEE (reference sequence). The CDR3 has 15 residues. The V and J ends lost 2 bases and 7 bases, in that order; junction bases with no gene match: 5. CDR3 DNA sequence: TGTGCCAGCAGCTTCACTAGCGGGAGTAGGAATGAGCAGTTCTTC. Its translation is CASSFTSGSRNEQFF. The entire variable domain, with the rest obtained from reference TRBV5-4 and TRBJ2-1, is as follows: ETGVTQSPTHLIKTRGQQVTLRCSSQSGHNTVSWYQQALGQGPQFIFQYYREEENGRGNFPPRFSGLQFPNYSSELNVNALELDDSALYLCASSFTSGSRNEQFFGPGTRLTVL.

This clonotype was picked up many times. The chain couples TRBV5-6 to TRBJ2-7, with 9 bases identical to TRBD1. Germline V CDR1 and CDR2: SGHDT, YYEEEE. The length of the CDR3 is 16 residues. V shed 0 bases and J 3 bases; nucleotides not matched to a gene: 7. CDR3 nucleotide sequence: TGTGCCAGCAGCTTGGGGCCGGGGACAGGGAGCTACGAGCAGTACTTC. Protein product: CASSLGPGTGSYEQYF.

In the case of this clonotype: Given a much more abundant clone one base away, this may be a read error. CDR3 in DNA: TGTGCCAGCAGCTTTCCGGGACAGAGGTCCTACGAGCAGTACTTC. Its translation: CASSFPGQRSYEQYF. The chain has TRBV7-9 and TRBJ2-7, with 7 bases matching TRBD1. Germline values: CDR1 SEHNR, CDR2 FQNEAQ (reference sequence). CDR3 size: 15 residues. With 3 bases clipped from V and 1 base from J, the junction kept 6 bases outside the gene matches. Supplemented by reference TRBV7-9 and TRBJ2-7, the full variable domain reads DTGVSQNPRHKITKRGQNVTFRCDPISEHNRLYWYRQTLGQGPEFLTYFQNEAQLEKSRLLSDRFSAERPKGSFSTLEIQRTEQGDSAMYLCASSFPGQRSYEQYFGPGTRLTVT.

V and J are TRBV6-1 and TRBJ2-7, with 8 positions matching TRBD1. CDR1 and CDR2 from the germline V gene are MNHNS and SASEGT. Trimming removed 5 bases from V and 4 bases from J; junction bases left unmatched: 10. The CDR3 totals 15 residues. The CDR3, as DNA: TGTGCCAGCAGTAGTTACAGGGGGGCGATTTACGAGCAGTACTTC. It translates to CASSSYRGAIYEQYF.

Ten or more counts support this clonotype. The rearrangement uses TRBV7-2 and TRBJ1-4; D is unresolved. Germline V lookup: CDR1 SGHTA, CDR2 FQGNSA. The V end was cut by 0 bases, the J end by 7 bases, with 6 bases between. There are 13 residues in the CDR3. The CDR3 DNA sequence: TGTGCCAGCAGCTTAGCGGGGAGTGAAAAACTGTTTTTT. Protein product: CASSLAGSEKLFF.

Turning to this clonotype: Given the absence of the conserved phenylalanine or tryptophan at the CDR3 end, a read error is likely. The rearrangement joins TRBV18 to TRBJ2-7; 8 nucleotides line up with TRBD1. From germline, CDR1 is KGHSH and CDR2 LQKENI. Trimming took 6 bases from V and 3 from J; bases not matched to a gene: 13. The CDR3 runs to 16 residues. The CDR3 DNA follows: TGTGCCAGCTCCCCATTGGACAGGGCATATTTCTACGAGCAGTACCTC. Translating it yields CASSPLDRAYFYEQYL.

This clonotype was seen at least ten times. The CDR3 nucleotides read TGTGCCAGCGGGACTAGCGGGATAGATACGCAGTATTTT. It yields the protein CASGTSGIDTQYF. The chain joins TRBV2 to TRBJ2-3; 13 bases match TRBD2. The V gene end was trimmed by 8 bases and the J gene end by 5 bases; junction bases not matched to a gene: 1. The germline gives CDR1 SNHLY, CDR2 FYNNEI. The CDR3 consists of 13 residues.

The chain recombines TRBV5-1 with TRBJ1-3; no firm D call. CDR1 SGHRS and CDR2 YFSETQ come from the germline V gene. Trimming cost V 2 bases and J 0 bases, with 12 bases left between them. The CDR3 has 16 residues. The CDR3 loop is CASSFDIGYSGNTIYF. The DNA for the CDR3 is TGCGCCAGCAGCTTCGACATTGGCTACTCTGGAAACACCATATATTTT.